The 28 T cell receptor beta chains given below trace back to one sample, sequenced in a study of glioma-infiltrating T cells after dendritic cell vaccination. Time point of the sample: after dendritic cell vaccination, including at tumor progression/relapse. TCRdb's table, derived via immunoSEQ multiplex PCR, lists solely in-frame clones and lacks some. The data contain 110,000 or so clones, 90% of them singletons. The sample here was blood, taken after dendritic cell vaccination. The receptors were gathered from a human donor with glioblastoma.

As DNA, the CDR3 is TGTGCCAGCAGTGAAGGAGGGACCCAGTACTTC. Protein product: CASSEGGTQYF. The chain combines TRBV6-1 with TRBJ2-5; D is unresolved. The CDR3 totals 11 residues. Germline V lookup: CDR1 MNHNS, CDR2 SASEGT. Between the trimmed V and J ends, which lost 1 base and 7 bases, there was a span of 4 bases.

A remark on this clone: One junction end does not reproduce the germline sequence, and a read error may be involved. CDR3 sequence reads: CASSQAGHGAFF. The CDR3 DNA reads TGTGCCAGCAGTCAAGCGGGACACGGAGCTTTCTTT. V is TRBV2 and J is TRBJ1-1; D possibly corresponds to TRBD1 (6 bases). CDR1 and CDR2 (germline): SNHLY, FYNNEI. The CDR3 spans 12 residues.

CDR3 DNA sequence: TGTGCCAGTAGTATTTCGGCTAGCGGGGGCCAAGAGACCCAGTACTTC. Its protein product is CASSISASGGQETQYF. The rearrangement joins TRBV19 to TRBJ2-5; 10 bases line up with TRBD2. There are 16 residues in the CDR3. The J segment lost 1 base and the V segment lost 3 bases, leaving 5 bases of the junction unmatched. Germline V gene data show CDR1 as LNHDA and CDR2 as SQIVND (reference sequence).

This chain joins TRBV18 and TRBJ1-1; a possible D gene is TRBD1 (6 bases). CDR1 is KGHSH and CDR2 is LQKENI in the germline V gene. Trimming cost V 2 bases and J 3 bases, with 22 bases left between them. This CDR3 region has 18 residues. CDR3 DNA sequence: TGTGCCAGCTCACCAACGGGACACCTTACCGTAAGGGACACTGAAGCTTTCTTT. This encodes CASSPTGHLTVRDTEAFF.

J is TRBJ1-4 and V is TRBV18; D possibly corresponds to TRBD1 (6 bases). V gave up 2 bases and J gave up 0 bases, with 10 bases separating them. The CDR3 has 16 residues. Per germline, CDR1 KGHSH and CDR2 LQKENI. The CDR3 is CASSPGGGATNEKLFF. For the CDR3, the DNA is TGTGCCAGCTCACCAGGCGGGGGCGCAACTAATGAAAAACTGTTTTTT. The whole variable domain, remainder taken from reference TRBV18 and TRBJ1-4, is NAGVMQNPRHLVRRRGQEARLRCSPMKGHSHVYWYRQLPEEGLKFMVYLQKENIIDESGMPKERFSAEFPKEGPSILRIQQVVRGDSAAYFCASSPGGGATNEKLFFGSGTQLSVL.

This chain joins TRBV9 and TRBJ2-5; D call uncertain. The germline V and J ends were trimmed by 4 bases and 1 base, with 8 bases remaining between them. The CDR3 covers 13 residues. Germline V gene data show CDR1 as SGDLS and CDR2 as YYNGEE. CDR3 in amino acids: CASSPQLQETQYF. In nucleotides, the CDR3 is TGTGCCAGCAGCCCTCAACTCCAAGAGACCCAGTACTTC.

The V call is TRBV2, the J call TRBJ2-1, with unresolved D. Germline V gene data show CDR1 as SNHLY and CDR2 as FYNNEI. Trimming removed 4 bases at V and 2 bases at J, with 6 bases between. The CDR3 loop spans 13 amino acids. In nucleotides, the CDR3 is TGTGCCAGCAGTGTGAGAACCTACAATGAGCAGTTCTTC. Amino acid sequence: CASSVRTYNEQFF.

The chain couples TRBV6-6 to TRBJ1-2; D is possibly TRBD1 (5 bases). Germline CDR1 reads MNHNY; CDR2 reads SVGAGI (reference sequence). Trimming took 5 bases from V and 8 from J, leaving 12 bases between them. The CDR3 is made up of 12 amino acids. DNA of the CDR3: TGTGCCAGCAGTGCCGGGGGTTACGGCTACACCTTC. It is translated as CASSAGGYGYTF.

CDR3: CASSPLSGQGVSYEQYF. CDR3 DNA sequence: TGTGCCAGCTCACCTTTGTCGGGACAGGGGGTTTCCTACGAGCAGTACTTC. The rearrangement joins TRBV18 to TRBJ2-7; 11 nucleotides line up with TRBD1. The CDR3 has 17 residues. Trimming at V came to 3 bases and at J to 1 base, leaving 8 bases not matched to a gene. The germline CDR1 and CDR2 sequences are KGHSH and LQKENI.

J is TRBJ1-6 and V is TRBV10-3; D is unresolved. The CDR3 sequence is 15 residues long. Germline CDR1 and CDR2: ENHRY and SYGVKD. Trimming stripped 3 bases from V and 0 bases from J, with 6 bases between. DNA for the CDR3: TGTGCCATCAGTGACGAGCCCTCCTATAATTCACCCCTCCACTTT. Its protein is CAISDEPSYNSPLHF.

The CDR3 sequence is CTSSQDPASGHITASYNEQFF. For the CDR3, the DNA is TGCACCAGCAGCCAAGATCCGGCTAGCGGGCATATCACGGCGTCCTACAATGAGCAGTTCTTC. The chain links TRBV1 to TRBJ2-1; the table's D call, TRBD2, was not checked against the DNA. TRBV1 is a documented pseudogene. CDR3 length equals 21 residues.

The V and J genes are TRBV10-3 and TRBJ1-2; 9 bases map to TRBD1. Germline lookup yields CDR1 ENHRY and CDR2 SYGVKD. After removal of 6 bases from V and 8 bases from J, the junction contained 10 bases not matched to a gene. The CDR3 consists of 14 residues. CDR3: CAIRGGQGEEGYTF. CDR3 nucleotide sequence: TGTGCCATCAGGGGGGGACAGGGAGAGGAAGGCTACACCTTC.

The genes are TRBV5-5 and TRBJ1-5; TRBD1 matches 7 bases. Trimming cost V 2 bases and J 5 bases; bases outside gene matches: 4. The CDR3 is 14 amino acids. CDR1 and CDR2 (germline): SGHKS, YYEKEE (reference sequence). The CDR3 loop reads CASSLVGGDQPQHF. The CDR3 DNA is TGTGCCAGCAGCTTAGTAGGGGGCGATCAGCCCCAGCATTTT. Drawing the rest from reference TRBV5-5 and TRBJ1-5, the complete variable domain is DAGVTQSPTHLIKTRGQQVTLRCSPISGHKSVSWYQQVLGQGPQFIFQYYEKEERGRGNFPDRFSARQFPNYSSELNVNALLLGDSALYLCASSLVGGDQPQHFGDGTRLSIL.

This clone was recorded at least ten times. The chain recombines TRBV7-5 with TRBJ2-2; TRBD2, as called in the table, went unchecked against the DNA. TRBV7-5 is reported as a pseudogene. The CDR3 loop spans 14 amino acids. CDR3 in DNA: TGTGCCAGAAGCTTATTCGGAGTCACCGGGGAGCTGTTTTTT. It translates to CARSLFGVTGELFF.

A single count supports this clone. The genes are TRBV4-2 and TRBJ2-7; D uncertain. The V and J ends lost 4 bases and 3 bases respectively, with 10 bases between them. CDR1 is LGHNA, CDR2 YNFKEQ, per germline. This CDR3 spans 13 amino acids. Here the CDR3 reads CASSLEADYEQYF. Written as DNA, the CDR3 is TGTGCCAGCAGCCTAGAGGCAGACTACGAGCAGTACTTC.

The chain recombines TRBV19 with TRBJ1-3, with D unclear. The CDR3 length is 12 residues. Germline CDR1 LNHDA, CDR2 SQIVND (reference sequence). V was cut by 7 bases and J by 8 bases, with 12 bases left in between. CDR3 amino acids: CASKSQAHTIYF. CDR3 in DNA: TGTGCCAGTAAGTCCCAGGCACACACCATATATTTT.

The chain links TRBV6-1 to TRBJ1-1; the D is unclear. V dropped 6 bases and J dropped 0 bases, with 11 bases sitting between them. The length of the CDR3 is 14 residues. Germline loops: CDR1 MNHNS, CDR2 SASEGT. The CDR3 is CASSQQRMNTEAFF. The CDR3 nucleotides are TGTGCCAGCAGCCAACAGCGGATGAACACTGAAGCTTTCTTT.

V gene TRBV6-5 combines with J gene TRBJ1-3, with D maybe TRBD1 (6 bases). Trimming stripped 6 bases from V and 2 bases from J, with 14 bases between. This CDR3 has 15 residues. Germline V gene lookup returns CDR1 MNHEY and CDR2 SVGAGI. This CDR3 reads CASSMGWTAGNTIYF. CDR3 coding DNA: TGTGCCAGCAGCATGGGGTGGACAGCTGGAAACACCATATATTTT.

Regarding this clone: An end of the junction differs from the germline gene, which may be a read error. CDR3 DNA sequence: TGCCTGACAGGGCGTCTTAACTATGGCTACACCTTC. Its protein is CLTGRLNYGYTF. The chain joins TRBV28 to TRBJ1-2; 7 bases align to TRBD1. Germline values: CDR1 MDHEN, CDR2 SYDVKM. This CDR3 spans 12 amino acids.

The V gene is TRBV2, the J gene TRBJ2-3; 9 bases fit TRBD2. V was clipped by 7 bases and J by 0 bases; unmatched bases: 11. The germline CDR1 and CDR2 sequences are SNHLY and FYNNEI. This CDR3 region has 17 residues. The CDR3 DNA sequence: TGTGCCAGCACCCCGCCCCGACTAGCGGCAAGCACAGATACGCAGTATTTT. Translating gives CASTPPRLAASTDTQYF.

V is TRBV21-1 and J is TRBJ1-6; the listed D gene, TRBD1, was not tested against the DNA. TRBV21-1 is given as a pseudogene. The CDR3 runs to 16 residues. This chain's CDR3 is CASILLWGTGGSPLHF. CDR3 bases: TGTGCCAGCATTCTTCTCTGGGGGACAGGGGGTTCACCCCTCCACTTT.

The rearrangement joins TRBV27 to TRBJ1-2; 10 positions match TRBD1. The germline gives CDR1 MNHEY, CDR2 SMNVEV (reference sequence). The CDR3 runs 15 residues. Germline trimming cut 6 bases from V and 5 bases from J; bases unmatched to any gene: 9. The CDR3 sequence is CASSQGTGEEYGYTF. For the CDR3, the DNA is TGTGCCAGCAGCCAAGGGACAGGGGAGGAATATGGCTACACCTTC.

The gene calls are TRBV12-1 and TRBJ2-1; TRBD2 reflects the table's D call only, with no check against the DNA. TRBV12-1 counts as a pseudogene. The length of the CDR3 is 16 residues. The CDR3 region has the DNA TGTGCCAGCAGTTTCCGACTGGGAGGAACCCACAATGAGCAGTTCTTC. As protein: CASSFRLGGTHNEQFF.

This clone was seen more than once but under ten times. The same CDR3 arises from other DNA sequences in this sample as well. V gene TRBV7-8 combines with J gene TRBJ1-6, with 10 nucleotides matching TRBD1. V shed 1 base and J 7 bases; nucleotides not matched to a gene: 1. The CDR3 length is 15 residues. The germline CDR1 and CDR2 sequences are SGHVS and FQNEAQ. CDR3 region: CASSLGGQGNSPLHF. The CDR3 bases are TGTGCCAGCAGCTTAGGGGGACAGGGGAATTCACCCCTCCACTTT.

This chain links TRBV5-1 with TRBJ2-5; D may be TRBD2 (6 bases). CDR1 and CDR2 (germline): SGHRS, YFSETQ. The CDR3 extends over 14 amino acids. V was clipped by 0 bases and J by 3 bases, with 9 bases between them. In nucleotides, the CDR3 is TGCGCCAGCAGCTTGGGCGGGGCAGAAGAGACCCAGTACTTC. Protein product: CASSLGGAEETQYF.

The CDR3 nucleotides read TGTGCCAGCAGTGAAGGCGGAGAGACCCAGTACTTC. It specifies CASSEGGETQYF. This chain links TRBV6-1 with TRBJ2-5; D unresolved. CDR3 length equals 12 residues. Germline assignment: CDR1 MNHNS and CDR2 SASEGT. V was cut by 1 base and J by 4 bases, with 4 bases left in between.

This chain joins TRBV18 and TRBJ2-3, with TRBD2 matching over 8 bases. From germline, CDR1 is KGHSH and CDR2 LQKENI. The V and J ends lost 3 bases and 2 bases, in that order; junction bases with no gene match: 7. The CDR3 consists of 16 residues. The CDR3 sequence: CASSPLAGGDTDTQYF. DNA for the CDR3: TGTGCCAGCTCACCCCTAGCGGGCGGGGACACAGATACGCAGTATTTT. The full variable domain, rest sourced from reference TRBV18 and TRBJ2-3, is NAGVMQNPRHLVRRRGQEARLRCSPMKGHSHVYWYRQLPEEGLKFMVYLQKENIIDESGMPKERFSAEFPKEGPSILRIQQVVRGDSAAYFCASSPLAGGDTDTQYFGPGTRLTVL.

The V and J genes are TRBV27 and TRBJ2-2; D may be TRBD2 (5 bases). Germline-derived CDR1 and CDR2 are MNHEY and SMNVEV (reference sequence). The CDR3 length is 15 residues. V lost 5 bases and J lost 4, with 14 bases in between. The chain's CDR3 is CASSPAGISTGELFF. In nucleotides, the CDR3 is TGTGCCAGCAGTCCTGCCGGGATAAGCACCGGGGAGCTGTTTTTT.